The clone carrying this T cell receptor beta chain has only one observation. The antigen is not known. The data were obtained in a study of graft-versus-host responses after intestinal transplantation. Study-level points and caveats: Ileal or blood samples showed some GvH clones first, and such clones were also found in recipient marrow.

Measured with immunoSEQ multiplex PCR; TCRdb has only the in-frame clones, and not every one. The repertoire holds more than 95,000 clones, with 90% to 95% as singletons. Per germline, CDR1 SEHNR and CDR2 FQNEAQ (reference sequence). The CDR3 spans 13 residues. V lost 3 bases to trimming and J lost 6 bases, with 12 bases between them. The sequences come from unstimulated CD4+ T cells sorted from spleen or lymph node cells, collected before intestinal transplant. The chain links TRBV7-9 to TRBJ2-7; no firm D call. This TCR was recovered from a human donor who received an intestinal transplant. CDR3 bases: TGTGCCAGCAGCTTTTGTCGCGTCTGCGAGCAGTACTTC. Translated: CASSFCRVCEQYF.